This T cell receptor (beta chain) was found in a study of blood T cell repertoires in COVID-19. Study-level background: Acute and convalescent COVID-19 samples came from the United States, Italy and Spain.

In its sample, this clone was seen once. Germline assignment: CDR1 SGHRS and CDR2 YFSETQ. The CDR3 is made up of 15 amino acids. V was shortened by 2 bases and J by 4 bases, with 13 bases between the two germline ends. TCRdb keeps only in-frame clones here, not all; method: immunoSEQ multiplex PCR. This table holds around 250,000 clones, over 75% found once. The chain combines TRBV5-1 with TRBJ2-1; D may be TRBD2 (7 bases). Sequencing input: peripheral blood. The sequence was collected from a man aged 25 to 45 who had recovered from COVID-19. CDR3 loop: CASSFEGGPYNEQFF. CDR3 DNA: TGCGCCAGCAGCTTTGAGGGGGGGCCTTACAATGAGCAGTTCTTC.